This TCR beta chain was identified during a study of blood T cell repertoires in COVID-19. Turning to the study itself: Researchers got acute and convalescent COVID-19 samples from the United States, Italy and Spain. Sources were T cells, B-cell-depleted T cells, or PBMCs; the material itself was cDNA or gDNA.

Authors' processing steps: Estimates of nucleated cell counts were drawn from the amplification of reference gene primers. Produced via immunoSEQ multiplex PCR; TCRdb's table is partial and in-frame only. V and J calls and clone size are given by that table; D and trimming were obtained from the DNA. The table includes 60,000 to 80,000 clones, approximately 84% detected once. This CDR3 spans 15 amino acids. Germline CDR1 and CDR2: MNHNS and SASEGT. V lost 1 base and J lost 5, with 12 bases in between. The chain carries TRBV6-1 and TRBJ1-5; weak D call: TRBD1 (6 bases). The sequencing sample was made of peripheral blood. This TCR came from a middle-aged man with active COVID-19. CDR3 nucleotides: TGTGCCAGCAGTGAAGGCGGGGGGGGCTATCAGCCCCAGCATTTT. It specifies CASSEGGGGYQPQHF.